The 30 T cell receptor beta chains given below trace back to one sample, sequenced in a study of early stage breast cancer tumors. Method: immunoSEQ multiplex PCR; TCRdb's copy keeps in-frame clones and lacks some. This sample has 40,000 to 60,000 clones; roughly 73% occur once, and the top ten carry roughly 3.5%. Sample: blood. Receptors originate from a person aged 35-49 years with breast cancer.

This clone appeared a few times. The chain carries TRBV30 and TRBJ2-7, with D tentatively TRBD1 or TRBD2 (5 bases each). The CDR3 sequence is 14 residues long. In germline, CDR1 is GTSNPN, CDR2 SVGIG (reference sequence). The V and J ends lost 4 bases and 6 bases respectively, with 19 bases between them. CDR3 protein: CAWIPGTRLGEQYF. CDR3 DNA sequence: TGTGCCTGGATACCCGGGACCAGGCTGGGCGAGCAGTACTTC. The full variable domain, completed using reference TRBV30 and TRBJ2-7, is SQTIHQWPATLVQPVGSPLSLECTVEGTSNPNLYWYRQAAGRGLQLLFYSVGIGQISSEVPQNLSASRPQDRQFILSSKKLLLSDSGFYLCAWIPGTRLGEQYFGPGTRLTVT.

J is TRBJ2-7 and V is TRBV11-1; either TRBD1 or TRBD2 may fit D (5 bases each). This CDR3 contains 14 residues. V shed 6 bases and J shed 2 bases, with 14 bases lying between them. Germline assignment: CDR1 SGHAT and CDR2 FQDESV (reference sequence). This CDR3 reads CASSSRDPPYEQYF. CDR3 bases: TGTGCCAGCAGTTCAAGGGACCCTCCCTACGAGCAGTACTTC.

The J gene is TRBJ2-7, the V gene TRBV5-4, with TRBD2 identical over 11 bases. This CDR3 is 16 amino acids long. The trim removed 4 bases at V and 6 bases at J, leaving 12 bases unmatched. Germline assignment: CDR1 SGHNT and CDR2 YYREEE (reference sequence). As DNA, the CDR3 is TGTGCCAGCAGCACGGCGGGAGGGACTAGCGGCGGCGAGCAGTACTTC. Translated, it gives CASSTAGGTSGGEQYF. Combining the CDR3 with reference TRBV5-4 and TRBJ2-7 gives the whole variable domain ETGVTQSPTHLIKTRGQQVTLRCSSQSGHNTVSWYQQALGQGPQFIFQYYREEENGRGNFPPRFSGLQFPNYSSELNVNALELDDSALYLCASSTAGGTSGGEQYFGPGTRLTVT.

The gene calls are TRBV10-3 and TRBJ1-1; no reliable D call. CDR3 size: 12 residues. V gave up 6 bases and J gave up 0 bases, with 5 bases separating them. Germline-derived CDR1 and CDR2 are ENHRY and SYGVKD. CDR3 residues: CAIREMNTEAFF. The DNA of the CDR3 is TGTGCCATCAGGGAGATGAACACTGAAGCTTTCTTT.

This chain joins TRBV4-2 and TRBJ2-1; D might be TRBD2 (5 bases). V lost 0 bases and J 3 bases, leaving 15 bases between the germline ends. Germline loops: CDR1 LGHNA, CDR2 YNFKEQ. CDR3 length: 17 residues. CDR3 sequence: CASSQDQATTSYNEQFF. In DNA form, the CDR3 reads TGTGCCAGCAGCCAAGATCAAGCGACTACAAGCTACAATGAGCAGTTCTTC.

The chain recombines TRBV6-1 with TRBJ2-4, with a possible D match to TRBD2 (5 bases). This CDR3 spans 14 amino acids. Germline assignment: CDR1 MNHNS and CDR2 SASEGT. Deletions cut 3 bases from V and 8 bases from J, with 14 bases between. The DNA of the CDR3 is TGTGCCAGCAGTGATGGAGGAGCCGGGGACATTCAGTACTTC. It encodes CASSDGGAGDIQYF.

In its sample, this clone was seen once. The J gene is TRBJ2-1, the V gene TRBV30; 8 bases are shared with TRBD2. Germline CDR1 and CDR2: GTSNPN and SVGIG (reference sequence). The junction had 6 bases not matched to a gene; V was cut back by 1 base and J by 7 bases. CDR3 length: 14 amino acids. This CDR3 reads CAWSAGGAGNEQFF. In DNA form, the CDR3 reads TGTGCCTGGAGTGCGGGGGGGGCCGGGAATGAGCAGTTCTTC.

This chain uses TRBV30 with TRBJ1-5; perhaps TRBD1 as D (5 bases). The CDR3 runs to 13 residues. With 4 bases removed from V and 6 bases from J, the gap between germline ends came to 13 bases. CDR1 GTSNPN and CDR2 SVGIG come from the germline V gene (reference sequence). CDR3 sequence reads: CAWNQGWSQPQHF. As DNA, the CDR3 is TGTGCCTGGAACCAGGGATGGAGTCAGCCCCAGCATTTT. Based on the CDR3 plus reference TRBV30 and TRBJ1-5, the full variable domain is SQTIHQWPATLVQPVGSPLSLECTVEGTSNPNLYWYRQAAGRGLQLLFYSVGIGQISSEVPQNLSASRPQDRQFILSSKKLLLSDSGFYLCAWNQGWSQPQHFGDGTRLSIL.

The chain carries TRBV5-1 and TRBJ2-1; 8 bases fit TRBD2. Germline values: CDR1 SGHRS, CDR2 YFSETQ. This CDR3 contains 15 residues. V was pared by 0 bases and J by 4 bases, with 3 bases of the junction left unmatched. The CDR3 DNA reads as TGCGCCAGCAGCTTGGAGTCGGGGGGGTACAATGAGCAGTTCTTC. Translated, it gives CASSLESGGYNEQFF.

The V gene is TRBV5-1, the J gene TRBJ1-1; possible D gene TRBD1, 6 bases. V was pared by 4 bases and J by 5 bases, with 15 bases between. This CDR3 comprises 14 residues. Germline V CDR1 and CDR2: SGHRS, YFSETQ. The DNA of the CDR3 is TGCGCCAGCAGCGTGCCCGACAGGCTAACTGAAGCTTTCTTT. Encoded protein: CASSVPDRLTEAFF.

This clone was picked up a small number of times. V gene TRBV6-1 combines with J gene TRBJ2-7, with D tentatively TRBD1 or TRBD2 (5 bases each). This CDR3 has 15 residues. Deletions cut 1 base from V and 2 bases from J, with 12 bases between. The germline CDR1 and CDR2 sequences are MNHNS and SASEGT. CDR3 region: CASSEGDGPTYEQYF. CDR3 bases: TGTGCCAGCAGTGAAGGGGACGGGCCTACCTACGAGCAGTACTTC.

This chain uses TRBV7-6 with TRBJ2-7; D might be TRBD2 (6 bases). The V end was cut by 4 bases, the J end by 2 bases, with 12 bases between. This CDR3 is 14 amino acids long. The germline V gene has CDR1 SGHVS and CDR2 FNYEAQ. Here the CDR3 reads CASSSGAGTYEQYF. For the CDR3, the DNA is TGTGCCAGCAGCTCCGGGGCGGGGACCTACGAGCAGTACTTC.

The V gene is TRBV5-4, the J gene TRBJ2-6; no clear D gene. From germline, CDR1 is SGHNT and CDR2 YYREEE (reference sequence). This CDR3 has 15 residues. The V gene lost 5 bases and the J gene lost 3 bases, with 12 bases spanning the gap. In DNA, the CDR3 is TGTGCCAGCAGAGCCAAGGCTTATGGGGCCAACGTCCTGACTTTC. This gives the protein CASRAKAYGANVLTF. The complete variable domain, with remaining parts taken from reference TRBV5-4 and TRBJ2-6, reads ETGVTQSPTHLIKTRGQQVTLRCSSQSGHNTVSWYQQALGQGPQFIFQYYREEENGRGNFPPRFSGLQFPNYSSELNVNALELDDSALYLCASRAKAYGANVLTFGAGSRLTVL.

The rearrangement links TRBV2 to TRBJ2-7, with D perhaps matching TRBD2 (7 bases). This CDR3 is built from 16 residues. The V gene lost 7 bases and the J gene lost 3 bases, with 22 bases spanning the gap. CDR1 and CDR2 from the germline V gene are SNHLY and FYNNEI. Here the CDR3 reads CASIQGGGPWHYEQYF. DNA for the CDR3: TGTGCCAGCATTCAGGGAGGGGGTCCATGGCACTACGAGCAGTACTTC. The full variable domain, with the rest looked up from reference TRBV2 and TRBJ2-7, is EPEVTQTPSHQVTQMGQEVILRCVPISNHLYFYWYRQILGQKVEFLVSFYNNEISEKSEIFDDQFSVERPDGSNFTLKIRSTKLEDSAMYFCASIQGGGPWHYEQYFGPGTRLTVT.

CDR3 amino acids: CASSHGTLNTGELFF. The CDR3 DNA sequence: TGCGCCAGCAGCCATGGGACCCTGAACACCGGGGAGCTGTTTTTT. The V call is TRBV4-1, the J call TRBJ2-2; either TRBD1 or TRBD2 may fit D (5 bases each). Germline CDR1 MGHRA, CDR2 YSYEKL. Trimming took off 3 bases at V and 1 base at J, with 9 bases between the two ends. This CDR3 contains 15 residues.

This chain joins TRBV14 and TRBJ1-1; D is perhaps TRBD1 (5 bases). The CDR3 length is 13 residues. The germline CDR1 and CDR2 sequences are SGHDN and FVKESK. The V end was cut by 2 bases, the J end by 7 bases, with 11 bases between. CDR3 amino acids: CASSQPGRDEAFF. CDR3 in DNA: TGTGCCAGCAGCCAACCAGGGAGGGATGAAGCTTTCTTT.

This clone has a handful of counts. This chain joins TRBV10-2 and TRBJ1-3, with no clear D. Germline V CDR1 and CDR2: WSHSY, SAAADI. The CDR3 spans 14 residues. Trimming removed 0 bases from V and 6 bases from J, with 9 bases in between. The DNA for the CDR3 is TGCGCCAGCAGTGAGTCGTTCAGGAAAAACACCATATATTTT. Encoded protein: CASSESFRKNTIYF.

CDR3 bases: TGTGCCAGTAGTAAAGGCGGTCAACAAGAGACCCAGTACTTC. This sequence encodes CASSKGGQQETQYF. The chain has TRBV19 and TRBJ2-5, with D unresolved. The CDR3 is 14 residues long. The germline CDR1 and CDR2 sequences are LNHDA and SQIVND (reference sequence). Trimming shortened V by 4 bases and J by 2 bases, and 11 bases separated the two germline ends.

This chain uses TRBV27 with TRBJ2-5; 8 nucleotides match TRBD2. The CDR3 length is 14 residues. V was clipped by 2 bases and J by 9 bases; unmatched bases: 8. Germline loops: CDR1 MNHEY, CDR2 SMNVEV (reference sequence). CDR3 region: CASSLAAGGGAQYF. CDR3 nucleotide sequence: TGTGCCAGCAGTTTAGCCGCGGGGGGAGGCGCCCAGTACTTC.

The V call is TRBV7-2, the J call TRBJ2-3; TRBD2 is a possible D gene (6 bases). Trimming shortened V by 2 bases and J by 2 bases, and 14 bases separated the two germline ends. Germline CDR1 SGHTA, CDR2 FQGNSA. The CDR3 sequence is 16 residues long. CDR3 sequence (DNA): TGTGCCAGCAGCTTACCCCAGGGACTTAACACAGATACGCAGTATTTT. Protein: CASSLPQGLNTDTQYF.

The rearrangement joins TRBV10-3 to TRBJ2-7; 7 nucleotides line up with TRBD1. The V gene's germline CDR1 is ENHRY and CDR2 SYGVKD. There are 13 residues in the CDR3. J was trimmed by 2 bases and V by 8 bases; bases with no gene match: 6. CDR3 residues: CAIRGQEAYEQYF. The CDR3 bases are TGTGCCATCCGTGGACAGGAGGCCTACGAGCAGTACTTC.

A note on this clone: Other DNA sequences in the sample encode the same CDR3. The rearrangement joins TRBV18 to TRBJ1-1; no clear D. Trimming cost V 2 bases and J 1 base, with 2 bases left between them. Germline assignment: CDR1 KGHSH and CDR2 LQKENI. The CDR3 sequence is 12 residues long. The CDR3 nucleotides read TGTGCCAGCTCACCAGGGAACACTGAAGCTTTCTTT. Amino acids: CASSPGNTEAFF.

This chain connects TRBV25-1 to TRBJ1-4; tentatively, D is TRBD1 (5 bases). The CDR3 is made up of 12 amino acids. Trimming removed 6 bases from V and 7 bases from J, with 9 bases in between. The germline V gene encodes CDR1 MGHDK and CDR2 SYGVNS. The CDR3 loop reads CASSRVGEKLFF. DNA for the CDR3: TGTGCCAGCAGCAGGGTGGGTGAAAAACTGTTTTTT.

The genes are TRBV29-1 and TRBJ2-3, with TRBD2 matching 9 bases. The CDR3 runs 14 residues. Germline assignment: CDR1 SQVTM and CDR2 ANQGSEA. Germline trimming cut 4 bases from V and 1 base from J; bases unmatched to any gene: 3. The CDR3 DNA reads TGCAGCGTTGTAGGCGGGAGGGGCACAGATACGCAGTATTTT. Translation: CSVVGGRGTDTQYF.

The gene calls are TRBV5-6 and TRBJ1-1; D possibly corresponds to TRBD1 (6 bases). CDR1 SGHDT and CDR2 YYEEEE come from the germline V gene. The CDR3 spans 15 residues. Trimming left V 1 base short and J 0 bases short, with 10 bases between. The CDR3 reads CASSLQGPMNTEAFF. The DNA of the CDR3 is TGTGCCAGCAGCTTGCAGGGGCCCATGAACACTGAAGCTTTCTTT. Drawing the rest from reference TRBV5-6 and TRBJ1-1, the complete variable domain is DAGVTQSPTHLIKTRGQQVTLRCSPKSGHDTVSWYQQALGQGPQFIFQYYEEEERQRGNFPDRFSGHQFPNYSSELNVNALLLGDSALYLCASSLQGPMNTEAFFGQGTRLTVV.

This clone was observed once. V and J are TRBV5-4 and TRBJ2-1, with D possibly being TRBD1 (6 bases). Germline CDR1 SGHNT, CDR2 YYREEE (reference sequence). CDR3 length: 15 residues. V gave up 1 base and J gave up 7 bases, with 15 bases separating them. The CDR3 loop is CASSLTGYERNEQFF. The CDR3 region has the DNA TGTGCCAGCAGCTTGACAGGGTATGAGAGAAATGAGCAGTTCTTC. The entire variable domain, with the rest obtained from reference TRBV5-4 and TRBJ2-1, is as follows: ETGVTQSPTHLIKTRGQQVTLRCSSQSGHNTVSWYQQALGQGPQFIFQYYREEENGRGNFPPRFSGLQFPNYSSELNVNALELDDSALYLCASSLTGYERNEQFFGPGTRLTVL.

V is TRBV9 and J is TRBJ2-2; D is ambiguous. Trimming shortened V by 0 bases and J by 6 bases, and 9 bases separated the two germline ends. The CDR3 sequence is 14 residues long. CDR1 SGDLS and CDR2 YYNGEE come from the germline V gene. This chain's CDR3 is CASSVDLSPGELFF. DNA of the CDR3: TGTGCCAGCAGCGTAGACTTATCCCCCGGGGAGCTGTTTTTT.

The rearrangement uses TRBV5-4 and TRBJ2-5; the D is unclear. Germline CDR1 is SGHNT and CDR2 is YYREEE (reference sequence). Trimming took off 6 bases at V and 1 base at J, with 10 bases between the two ends. CDR3 length: 13 residues. This CDR3 reads CASKWWFQETQYF. The CDR3 nucleotides are TGTGCCAGCAAATGGTGGTTCCAAGAGACCCAGTACTTC.

The chain uses TRBV4-1 and TRBJ2-3, with D hard to call. The germline CDR1 and CDR2 sequences are MGHRA and YSYEKL. CDR3 length: 17 amino acids. The V end was cut by 4 bases, the J end by 2 bases, with 19 bases between. The CDR3 DNA sequence: TGCGCCAGCAGCCCCCTTGCCCGCGGTAAATTCACAGATACGCAGTATTTT. This codes for CASSPLARGKFTDTQYF.

This clone was observed a handful of times. Mismatch with germline at one junction end may stem from a read error. This chain connects TRBV2 to TRBJ1-1, with no clear D. Per the germline V gene, CDR1 is SNHLY and CDR2 is FYNNEI. The length of the CDR3 is 11 residues. CDR3 in amino acids: CASSDIDKPLF. The CDR3 DNA sequence: TGTGCCAGCAGCGATATCGACAAACCTCTCTTT. Full variable domain (outside the CDR3, taken from reference TRBV2 and TRBJ1-1): EPEVTQTPSHQVTQMGQEVILRCVPISNHLYFYWYRQILGQKVEFLVSFYNNEISEKSEIFDDQFSVERPDGSNFTLKIRSTKLEDSAMYFCASSDIDKPLFGQGTRLTVV.